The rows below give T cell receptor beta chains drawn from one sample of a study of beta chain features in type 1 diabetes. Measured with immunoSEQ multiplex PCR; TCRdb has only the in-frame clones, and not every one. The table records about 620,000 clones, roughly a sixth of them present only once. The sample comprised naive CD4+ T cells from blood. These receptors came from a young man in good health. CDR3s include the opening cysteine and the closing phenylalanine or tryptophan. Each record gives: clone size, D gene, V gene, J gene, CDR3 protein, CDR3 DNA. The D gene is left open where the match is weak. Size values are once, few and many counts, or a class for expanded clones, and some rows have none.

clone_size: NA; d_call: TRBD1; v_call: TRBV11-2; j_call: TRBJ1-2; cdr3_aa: CASSWGQDGYTF; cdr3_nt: TGTGCCAGCAGCTGGGGACAGGATGGCTACACCTTC
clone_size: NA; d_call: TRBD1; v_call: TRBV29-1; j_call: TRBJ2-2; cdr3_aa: CSGSTGGNTGELFF; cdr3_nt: TGCAGCGGTTCGACAGGGGGCAACACCGGGGAGCTGTTTTTT
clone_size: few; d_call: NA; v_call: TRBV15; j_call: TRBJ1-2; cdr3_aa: CATSRSSDRYYGYTF; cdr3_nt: TGTGCCACCAGCAGATCCTCCGACAGGTACTATGGCTACACCTTC
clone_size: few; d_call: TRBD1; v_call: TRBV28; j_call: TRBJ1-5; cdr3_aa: CASSGTGAASGQPQHF; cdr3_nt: TGTGCCAGCAGTGGGACAGGGGCGGCCTCGGGGCAGCCCCAGCATTTT
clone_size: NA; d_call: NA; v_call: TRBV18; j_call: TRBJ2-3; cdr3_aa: CASSSNLGPHRADTQYF; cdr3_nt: TGTGCCAGCTCATCCAACCTCGGGCCCCACCGCGCAGATACGCAGTATTTT
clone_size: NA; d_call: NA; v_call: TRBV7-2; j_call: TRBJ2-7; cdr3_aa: CASSLAGSIHEQYF; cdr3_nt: TGTGCCAGCAGCTTAGCGGGCTCGATCCACGAGCAGTACTTC
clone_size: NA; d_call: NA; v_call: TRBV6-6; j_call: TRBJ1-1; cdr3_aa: CASIPRESYEAFF; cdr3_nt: TGTGCCAGCATCCCACGGGAGTCTTATGAAGCTTTCTTT
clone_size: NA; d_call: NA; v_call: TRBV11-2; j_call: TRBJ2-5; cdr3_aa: CASSSSITQYF; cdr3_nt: TGTGCCAGCAGCTCCTCTATTACCCAGTACTTC
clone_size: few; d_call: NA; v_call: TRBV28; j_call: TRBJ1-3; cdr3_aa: CASSAQGRSGNTIYF; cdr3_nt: TGTGCCAGCAGCGCCCAGGGTCGCTCTGGAAACACCATATATTTT
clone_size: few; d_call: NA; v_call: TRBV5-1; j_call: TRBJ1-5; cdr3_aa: CASSAEPQGQPQHF; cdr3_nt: TGCGCCAGCAGCGCGGAACCTCAGGGACAGCCCCAGCATTTT
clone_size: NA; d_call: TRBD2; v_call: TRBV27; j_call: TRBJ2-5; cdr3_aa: CASSLREVETQYF; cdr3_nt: TGTGCCAGCAGTTTGCGGGAGGTGGAGACCCAGTACTTC
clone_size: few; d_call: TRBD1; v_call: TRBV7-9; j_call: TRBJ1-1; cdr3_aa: CASSSGQGNTEAFF; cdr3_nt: TGTGCCAGCAGCAGCGGACAGGGGAACACTGAAGCTTTCTTT
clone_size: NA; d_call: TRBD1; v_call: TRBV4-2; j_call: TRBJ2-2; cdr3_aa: CASDTWDRPDQVTGELFF; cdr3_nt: TGTGCCAGCGACACCTGGGACAGACCAGACCAAGTCACCGGGGAGCTGTTTTTT
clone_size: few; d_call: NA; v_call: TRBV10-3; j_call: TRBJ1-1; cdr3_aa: CAHRETRGAEAFF; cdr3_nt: TGTGCCCACCGGGAGACTCGGGGCGCTGAAGCTTTCTTT
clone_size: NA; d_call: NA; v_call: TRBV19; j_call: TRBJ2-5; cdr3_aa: CASSMDFRETQYF; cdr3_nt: TGTGCCAGTAGTATGGACTTTAGGGAGACCCAGTACTTC
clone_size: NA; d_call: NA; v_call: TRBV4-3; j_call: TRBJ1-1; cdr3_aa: CASSRGWGQVGDTEAFF; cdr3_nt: TGCGCCAGCAGCCGGGGATGGGGTCAAGTCGGGGACACTGAAGCTTTCTTT
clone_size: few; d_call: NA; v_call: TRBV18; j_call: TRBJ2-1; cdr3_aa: CASSQNSFYNEQFF; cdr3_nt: TGTGCCAGCTCACAAAACAGCTTTTACAATGAGCAGTTCTTC
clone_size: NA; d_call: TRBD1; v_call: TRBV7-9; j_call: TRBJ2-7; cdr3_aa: CASSPQGQLLYEQYF; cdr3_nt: TGTGCCAGCAGCCCGCAGGGACAGCTTTTGTACGAGCAGTACTTC
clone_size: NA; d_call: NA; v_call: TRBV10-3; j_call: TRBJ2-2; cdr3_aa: CARSRDTNTGELFF; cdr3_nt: TGTGCCCGTAGTCGGGACACTAACACCGGGGAGCTGTTTTTT
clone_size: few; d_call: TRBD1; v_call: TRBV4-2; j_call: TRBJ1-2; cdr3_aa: CASSQSQGAGYGYTF; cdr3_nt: TGTGCCAGCAGCCAGTCCCAGGGGGCAGGTTATGGCTACACCTTC
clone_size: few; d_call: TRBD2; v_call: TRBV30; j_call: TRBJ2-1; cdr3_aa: CAWSEEGSGGYNEQFF; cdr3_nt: TGTGCCTGGAGCGAAGAGGGTAGCGGGGGCTACAATGAGCAGTTCTTC
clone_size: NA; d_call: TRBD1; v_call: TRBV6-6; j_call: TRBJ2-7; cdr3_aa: CASSYSGQGIYEQYF; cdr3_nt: TGTGCCAGCAGTTACTCGGGACAGGGGATCTACGAGCAGTACTTC